This T cell receptor beta chain was recorded in a study of post-analysis software for immune sequencing data. Study details: Disease trajectories encompassed relapsing-remitting, secondary progressive and progressive-relapsing multiple sclerosis.

Prepared TCR beta cDNA libraries contained unique molecular identifiers. Each CDR3 protein is one row after TCRdb ran MiXCR on the PCR reads. Here the sample spans hundreds of thousands of distinct CDR3 sequences, about 53% being singletons. Germline V gene data show CDR1 as SEHNR and CDR2 as FQNEAQ (reference sequence). With 5 bases removed from V and 3 bases from J, the gap between germline ends came to 17 bases. CDR3 length: 16 residues. Findings and limits, study-wide: Patients carried a handful of TRBV segments more frequently than controls did, and TRBV5-6, TRBV5-1 and TRBV20-1 were among them. Patients with multiple sclerosis recorded significantly lower normalized Chao1 diversity than controls, the study found. F-measure co-clustering was strong for batch-matched samples.

To note about this clonotype: What it binds is unknown.

The chain couples TRBV7-9 to TRBJ1-5; D is unclear. The source is a girl aged 10 to 17 with multiple sclerosis. The sample consisted of blood. The CDR3 nucleotides are TGTGCCAGCAGCACCAGCTCTCAGGTTTTCAATCAGCCCCAGCATTTT. This encodes CASSTSSQVFNQPQHF.